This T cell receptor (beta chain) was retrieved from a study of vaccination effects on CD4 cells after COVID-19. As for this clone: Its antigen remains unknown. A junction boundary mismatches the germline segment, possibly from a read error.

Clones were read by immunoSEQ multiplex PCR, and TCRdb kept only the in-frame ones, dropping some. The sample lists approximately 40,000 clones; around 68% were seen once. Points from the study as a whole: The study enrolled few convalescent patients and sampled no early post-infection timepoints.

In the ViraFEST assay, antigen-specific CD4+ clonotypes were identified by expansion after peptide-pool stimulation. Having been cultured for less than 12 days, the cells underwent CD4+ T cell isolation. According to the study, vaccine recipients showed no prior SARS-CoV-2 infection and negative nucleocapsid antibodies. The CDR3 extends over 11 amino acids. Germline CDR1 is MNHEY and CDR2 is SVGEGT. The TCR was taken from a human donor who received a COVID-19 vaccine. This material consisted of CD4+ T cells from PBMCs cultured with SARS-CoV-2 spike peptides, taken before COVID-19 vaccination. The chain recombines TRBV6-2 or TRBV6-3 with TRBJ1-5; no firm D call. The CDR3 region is CASGRTFPGSF. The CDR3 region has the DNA TGTGCCAGCGGCCGGACGTTTCCAGGCAGTTTT.